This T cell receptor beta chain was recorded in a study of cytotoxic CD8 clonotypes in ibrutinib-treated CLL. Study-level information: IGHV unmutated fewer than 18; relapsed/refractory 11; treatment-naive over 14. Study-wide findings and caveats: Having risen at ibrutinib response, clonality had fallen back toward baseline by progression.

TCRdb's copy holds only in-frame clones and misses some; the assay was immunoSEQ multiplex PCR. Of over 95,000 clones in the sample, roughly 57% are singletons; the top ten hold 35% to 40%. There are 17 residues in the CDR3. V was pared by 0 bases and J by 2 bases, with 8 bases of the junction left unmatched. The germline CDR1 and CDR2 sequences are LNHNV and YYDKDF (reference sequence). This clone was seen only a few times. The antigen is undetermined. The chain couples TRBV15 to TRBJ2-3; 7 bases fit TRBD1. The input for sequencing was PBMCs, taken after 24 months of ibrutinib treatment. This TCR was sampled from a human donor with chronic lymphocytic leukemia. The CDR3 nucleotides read TGTGCCACCAGCAGAGATGAGTGGGACAGATCCACAGATACGCAGTATTTT. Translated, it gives CATSRDEWDRSTDTQYF.